The present entry profiles one T cell receptor beta chain with its context. Its antigen has not been determined. This may arise from a read error, as a much more abundant clone is one base away. In light of the paper, this sample's time point label describes: day 60 (about 2 months) after transplantation. Reading the label with the study, this specimen's treatment or condition is: allogeneic hematopoietic cell transplantation with graft depleted of TCRalphabeta T cells and CD19 B cells. Transplant recipients were children who received TCRalphabeta/CD19-depleted allogeneic hematopoietic cell grafts. The record originates from a study of T-cell reconstitution after alpha-beta-depleted transplantation in children (dated by TCRdb to between 2015 and 2016). Notes on the research overall: Using TCR repertoire profiling, the study followed T-cell immune reconstitution in a quantitative way in children after TCRalphabeta/CD19-depleted allogeneic hematopoietic cell transplantation. Paper-wide results and their limitations: In some patients, the high TCRbeta diversity seen at day 60 was put down to recipient T cells and intrathymic progenitors that had survived conditioning. The apparently early alphabetaT-cell count recovery about two months after transplant was reportedly dependent on only several hundred rapidly expanded clones derived from non-depleted graft cells. The frequencies of hyperexpanded clones fell over the following months, and after one year, T-cell counts and TCRbeta diversity were mostly attributed to newly produced T cells.

CDR3 length: 13 amino acids, cysteine to phenylalanine. Left in the record is the CDR3 DNA by itself, 39 bases read in frame from the first base. The germline V gene encodes CDR1 MNHEY and CDR2 SVGAGI. The method behind the library was PCR. Sequencer: Illumina HiSeq 2500. Molecular barcoding was employed in the preparation of TCR libraries, with unique molecular identifiers being used to normalize TCRbeta repertoire quantification. TCRdb trimmed public reads at Q25 via fastp, called clones via MiXCR and kept in-frame beta chains. A single entry per CDR3 protein holds the most common genes and DNA from its merged rows. Within this sample are 28,000 or so distinct CDR3 sequences, with 18% of them counted one time only. 35% of the sample goes to the ten largest clones.

Here the sequenced sample was PBMCs, mostly from graft donor cells, taken 60 days after TCRalphabeta/CD19-depleted stem cell transplant. The V and J genes are TRBV6-5 and TRBJ1-1; D gene: possibly TRBD1, on 5 matching bases. This sequence was found in a male patient under 10 years old who had a stem cell transplant for acute lymphoblastic leukemia, so the T cells may come from the graft donor. The bases read TGTGCCAGCAGTTACGGGGGTGGGGCTGAAGCTTGCTTT. Translated, it reads CASSYGGGAEACF.